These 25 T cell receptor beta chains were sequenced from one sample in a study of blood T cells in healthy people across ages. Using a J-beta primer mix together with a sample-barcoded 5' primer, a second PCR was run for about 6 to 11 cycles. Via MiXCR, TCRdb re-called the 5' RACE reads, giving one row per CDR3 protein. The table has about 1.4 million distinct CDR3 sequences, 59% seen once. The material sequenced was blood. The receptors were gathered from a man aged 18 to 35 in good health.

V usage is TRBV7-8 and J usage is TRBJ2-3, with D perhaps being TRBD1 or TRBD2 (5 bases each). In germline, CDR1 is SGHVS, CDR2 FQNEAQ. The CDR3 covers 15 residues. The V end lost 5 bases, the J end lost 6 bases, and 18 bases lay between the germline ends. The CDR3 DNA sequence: TGTGCCAGCAGCCAGGGAGCTGCTTCGCTCGATACGCAGTATTTT. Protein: CASSQGAASLDTQYF.

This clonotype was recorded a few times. The CDR3 nucleotides read TGTGCCAGCAGTGAATTGGAAGGACAGGGTAGCTACGAGCAGTACTTC. It codes for CASSELEGQGSYEQYF. The J gene is TRBJ2-7, the V gene TRBV25-1; TRBD1 aligns across 8 bases. V lost 1 base, J lost 3 bases, and 8 bases stayed unmatched. Germline lookup yields CDR1 MGHDK and CDR2 SYGVNS. CDR3 size: 16 residues.

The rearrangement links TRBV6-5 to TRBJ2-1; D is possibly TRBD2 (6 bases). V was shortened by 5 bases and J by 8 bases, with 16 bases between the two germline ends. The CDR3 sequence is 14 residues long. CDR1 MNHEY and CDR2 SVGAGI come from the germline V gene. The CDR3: CASSPGTWWDEQFF. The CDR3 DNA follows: TGTGCCAGCAGTCCCGGGACTTGGTGGGATGAGCAGTTCTTC.

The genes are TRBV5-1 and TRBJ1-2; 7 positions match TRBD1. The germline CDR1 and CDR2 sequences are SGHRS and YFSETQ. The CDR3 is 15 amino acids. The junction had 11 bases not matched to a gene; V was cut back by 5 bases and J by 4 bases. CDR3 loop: CASRRQGERGYGYTF. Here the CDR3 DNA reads TGCGCCAGCAGGAGACAGGGCGAACGGGGCTATGGCTACACCTTC.

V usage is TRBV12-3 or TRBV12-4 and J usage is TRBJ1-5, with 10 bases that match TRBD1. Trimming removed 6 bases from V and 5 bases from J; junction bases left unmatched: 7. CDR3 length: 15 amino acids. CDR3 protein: CASSPTGGLDQPQHF. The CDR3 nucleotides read TGTGCCAGCAGCCCGACAGGGGGCTTGGATCAGCCCCAGCATTTT.

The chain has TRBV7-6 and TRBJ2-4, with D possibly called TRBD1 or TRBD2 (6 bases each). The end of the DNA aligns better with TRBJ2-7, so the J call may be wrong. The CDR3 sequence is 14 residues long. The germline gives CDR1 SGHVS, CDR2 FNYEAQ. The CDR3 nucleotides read TGTGCCAGCAGCGGGGGGACAATTCTCTACGAGCAGTACTTC. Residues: CASSGGTILYEQYF.

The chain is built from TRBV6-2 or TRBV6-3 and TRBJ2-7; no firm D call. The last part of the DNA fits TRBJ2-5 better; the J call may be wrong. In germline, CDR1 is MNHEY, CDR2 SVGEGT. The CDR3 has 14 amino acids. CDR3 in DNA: TGTGCCAGCAGCCACCAGCAAATCGGAGAGACCCAGTACTTC. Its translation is CASSHQQIGETQYF.

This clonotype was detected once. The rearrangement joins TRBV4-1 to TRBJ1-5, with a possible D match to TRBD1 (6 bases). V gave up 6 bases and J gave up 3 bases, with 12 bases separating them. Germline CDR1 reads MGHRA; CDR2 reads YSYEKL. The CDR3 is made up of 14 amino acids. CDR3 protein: CASSPRDNNQPQHF. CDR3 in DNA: TGCGCCAGCAGTCCCCGGGACAACAATCAGCCCCAGCATTTT.

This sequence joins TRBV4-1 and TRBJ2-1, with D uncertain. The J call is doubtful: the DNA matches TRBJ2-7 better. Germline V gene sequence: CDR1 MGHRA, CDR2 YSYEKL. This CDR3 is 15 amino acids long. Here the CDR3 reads CASSQDSSSYNEQYF. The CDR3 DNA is TGCGCCAGCAGCCAAGATTCAAGCTCCTACAATGAGCAGTACTTC.

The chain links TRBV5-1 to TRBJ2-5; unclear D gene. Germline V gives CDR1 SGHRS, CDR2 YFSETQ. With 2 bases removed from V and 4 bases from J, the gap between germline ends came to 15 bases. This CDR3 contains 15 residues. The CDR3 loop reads CASSFRQVYGETQYF. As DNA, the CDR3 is TGCGCCAGCAGCTTCAGGCAGGTATACGGAGAGACCCAGTACTTC.

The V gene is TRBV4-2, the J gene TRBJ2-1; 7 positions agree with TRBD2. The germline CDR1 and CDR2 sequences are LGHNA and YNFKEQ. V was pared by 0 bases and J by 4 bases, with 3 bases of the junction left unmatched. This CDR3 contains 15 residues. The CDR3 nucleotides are TGTGCCAGCAGCCAAGATAGGCGGGGGTACAATGAGCAGTTCTTC. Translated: CASSQDRRGYNEQFF.

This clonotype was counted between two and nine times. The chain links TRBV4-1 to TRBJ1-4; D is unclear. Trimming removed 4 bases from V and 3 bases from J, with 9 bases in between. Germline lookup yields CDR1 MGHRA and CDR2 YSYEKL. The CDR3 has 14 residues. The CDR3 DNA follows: TGCGCCAGCAGCCCGGTCTCCCCTAATGAAAAACTGTTTTTT. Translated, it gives CASSPVSPNEKLFF.

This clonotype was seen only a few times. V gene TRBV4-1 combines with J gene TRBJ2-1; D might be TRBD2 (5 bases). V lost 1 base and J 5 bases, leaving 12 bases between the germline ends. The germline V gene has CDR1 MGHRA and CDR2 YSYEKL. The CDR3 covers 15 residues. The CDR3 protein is CASSQGPSPHNEQFF. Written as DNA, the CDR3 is TGCGCCAGCAGCCAAGGGCCTAGCCCCCACAATGAGCAGTTCTTC.

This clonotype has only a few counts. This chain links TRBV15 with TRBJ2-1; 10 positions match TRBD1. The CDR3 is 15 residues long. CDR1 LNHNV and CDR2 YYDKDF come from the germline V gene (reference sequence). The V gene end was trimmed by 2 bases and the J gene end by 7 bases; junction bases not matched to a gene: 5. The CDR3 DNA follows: TGTGCCACCAGCAGACCCCGGGACAGGGGAAATGAGCAGTTCTTC. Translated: CATSRPRDRGNEQFF. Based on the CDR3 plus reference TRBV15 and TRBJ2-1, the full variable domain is DAMVIQNPRYQVTQFGKPVTLSCSQTLNHNVMYWYQQKSSQAPKLLFHYYDKDFNNEADTPDNFQSRRPNTSFCFLDIRSPGLGDTAMYLCATSRPRDRGNEQFFGPGTRLTVL.

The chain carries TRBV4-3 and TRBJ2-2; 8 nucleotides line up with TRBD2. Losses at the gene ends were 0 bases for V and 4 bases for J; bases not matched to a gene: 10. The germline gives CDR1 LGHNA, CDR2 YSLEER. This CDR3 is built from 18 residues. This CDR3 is CASSQDYGGGSITGELFF. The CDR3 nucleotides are TGCGCCAGCAGCCAAGACTATGGCGGGGGGTCAATCACCGGGGAGCTGTTTTTT.

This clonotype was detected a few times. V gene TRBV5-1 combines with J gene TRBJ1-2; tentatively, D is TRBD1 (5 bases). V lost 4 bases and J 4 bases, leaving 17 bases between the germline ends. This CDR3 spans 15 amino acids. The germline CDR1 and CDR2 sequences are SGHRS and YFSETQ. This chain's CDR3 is CASSSTGTDFYGYTF. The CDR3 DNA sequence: TGCGCCAGCAGCAGCACCGGGACGGATTTCTATGGCTACACCTTC.

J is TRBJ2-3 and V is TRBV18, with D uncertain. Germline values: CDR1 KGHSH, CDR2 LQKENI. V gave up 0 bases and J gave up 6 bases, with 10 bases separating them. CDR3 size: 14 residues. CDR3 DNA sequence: TGTGCCAGCTCACCACCGATCCCAGAGGATACGCAGTATTTT. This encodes CASSPPIPEDTQYF.

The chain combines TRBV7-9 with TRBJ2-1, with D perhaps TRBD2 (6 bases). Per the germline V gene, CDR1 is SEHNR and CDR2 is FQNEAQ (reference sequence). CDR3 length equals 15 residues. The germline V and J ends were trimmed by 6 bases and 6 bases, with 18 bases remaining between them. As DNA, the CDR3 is TGTGCCAGCAGGGACTCGGGGGAGGTCGGCAATGAGCAGTTCTTC. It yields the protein CASRDSGEVGNEQFF.

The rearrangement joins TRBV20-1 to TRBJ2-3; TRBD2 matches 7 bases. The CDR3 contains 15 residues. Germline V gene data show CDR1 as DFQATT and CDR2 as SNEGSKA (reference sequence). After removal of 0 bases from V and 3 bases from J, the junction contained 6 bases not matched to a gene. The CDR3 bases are TGCAGTGCTAGAGAGGTTGGGCGGGGGACAGATACGCAGTATTTT. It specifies CSAREVGRGTDTQYF.

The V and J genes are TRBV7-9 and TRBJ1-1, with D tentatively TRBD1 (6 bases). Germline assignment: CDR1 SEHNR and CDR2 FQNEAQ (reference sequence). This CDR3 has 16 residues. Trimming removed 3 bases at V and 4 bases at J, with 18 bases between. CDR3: CASSFHPRGEATEAFF. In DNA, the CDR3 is TGTGCCAGCAGCTTCCACCCCAGGGGCGAGGCCACTGAAGCTTTCTTT. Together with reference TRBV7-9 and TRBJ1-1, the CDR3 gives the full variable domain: DTGVSQNPRHKITKRGQNVTFRCDPISEHNRLYWYRQTLGQGPEFLTYFQNEAQLEKSRLLSDRFSAERPKGSFSTLEIQRTEQGDSAMYLCASSFHPRGEATEAFFGQGTRLTVV.

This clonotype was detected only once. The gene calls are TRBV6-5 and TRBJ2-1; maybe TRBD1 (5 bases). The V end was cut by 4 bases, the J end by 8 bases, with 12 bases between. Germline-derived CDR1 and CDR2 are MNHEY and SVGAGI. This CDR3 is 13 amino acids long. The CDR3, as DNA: TGTGCCAGCAGTTCCCTTTTAGGGGATGAGCAGTTCTTC. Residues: CASSSLLGDEQFF.

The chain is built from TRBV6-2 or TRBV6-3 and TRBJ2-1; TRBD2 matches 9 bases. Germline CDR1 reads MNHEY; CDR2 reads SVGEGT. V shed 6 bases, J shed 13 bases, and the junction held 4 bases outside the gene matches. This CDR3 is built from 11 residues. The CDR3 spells CASRTSGDQFF. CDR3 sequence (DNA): TGTGCCAGCAGGACTAGCGGAGATCAGTTCTTC.

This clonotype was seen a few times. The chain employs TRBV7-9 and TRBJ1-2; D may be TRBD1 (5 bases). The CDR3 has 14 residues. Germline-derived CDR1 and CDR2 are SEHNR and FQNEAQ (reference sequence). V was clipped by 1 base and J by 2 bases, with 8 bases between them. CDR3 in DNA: TGTGCCAGCAGCTTAGAGGAGGGGAACTATGGCTACACCTTC. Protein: CASSLEEGNYGYTF.

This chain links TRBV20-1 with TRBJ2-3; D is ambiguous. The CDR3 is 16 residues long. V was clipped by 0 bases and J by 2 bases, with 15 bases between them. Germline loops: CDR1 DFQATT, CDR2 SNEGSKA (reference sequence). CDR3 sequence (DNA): TGCAGTGCTAGAGATATGGCTGTAAGGAACACAGATACGCAGTATTTT. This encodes CSARDMAVRNTDTQYF.

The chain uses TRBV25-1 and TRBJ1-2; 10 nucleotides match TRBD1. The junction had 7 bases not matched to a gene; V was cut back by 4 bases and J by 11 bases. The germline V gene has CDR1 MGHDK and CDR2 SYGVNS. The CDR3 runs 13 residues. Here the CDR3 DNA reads TGTGCCAGCAGTGCGCCGGGACAGGGGCTTTACACCTTC. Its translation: CASSAPGQGLYTF.